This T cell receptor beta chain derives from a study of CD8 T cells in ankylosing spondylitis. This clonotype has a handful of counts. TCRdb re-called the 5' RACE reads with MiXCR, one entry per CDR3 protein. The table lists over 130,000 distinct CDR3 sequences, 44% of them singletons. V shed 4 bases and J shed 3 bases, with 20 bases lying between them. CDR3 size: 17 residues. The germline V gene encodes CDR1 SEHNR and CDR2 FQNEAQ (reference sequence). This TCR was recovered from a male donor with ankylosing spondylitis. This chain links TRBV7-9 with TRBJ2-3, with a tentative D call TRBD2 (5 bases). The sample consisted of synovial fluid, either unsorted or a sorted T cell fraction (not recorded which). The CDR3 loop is CASSSPWEQKTTDTQYF. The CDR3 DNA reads TGTGCCAGCAGCTCCCCTTGGGAGCAAAAGACGACAGATACGCAGTATTTT.